This T cell receptor beta chain was captured by sequencing in a study of CD8 T cells in Susac syndrome. cDNA came from approximately 0.5 to 1 ug RNA primed by random hexamers. By means of immunoSEQ multiplex PCR, TCR beta CDR3 spanning 54 Vbeta and 13 Jbeta underwent amplification. TCRdb redid the calling of the immunoSEQ multiplex PCR reads with MiXCR, one entry per CDR3 protein. Altogether around 59,000 distinct CDR3 sequences are present, just over 90% being singletons, with the ten largest covering roughly 0.2%. Blood CD8+ and CD4+ T cells underwent high-throughput TCR beta sequencing. Healthy donors constituted the control group, matched for age and sex. Isolation of CD8+ and CD4+ T cells was performed negatively, whereas enrichment of TEMRA cells was done by FACS. V gave up 1 base and J gave up 4 bases, with 13 bases separating them. Germline V gives CDR1 MRHNA, CDR2 SNTAGT. CDR3 length: 16 residues.

V and J are TRBV6-4 and TRBJ2-2, with a weak D call TRBD1 (5 bases). The source material was CD8+ T cells from PBMCs. This TCR was recovered from a human donor in good health. CDR3 coding DNA: TGTGCCAGCAGTGACTATAATGGGGCTGTCACCGGGGAGCTGTTTTTT. Translation gives CASSDYNGAVTGELFF.